The T cell receptor (beta chain) described here comes from a study of shared clonotypes between healthy human individuals. As to this clone: Its specificity is unknown.

Sequencing used immunoSEQ multiplex PCR; TCRdb keeps in-frame clones, though not all of them. The sample records around 2,000,000 clones, about 92% being singletons. Naive CD8 cells lacked CD45RO and underwent positive selection for CCR7, leaving out terminally differentiated effector memory CD45RA+ cells. The donor population consisted of healthy HIV-negative adults with no recent acute infections or vaccinations. Germline lookup yields CDR1 SGHDT and CDR2 YYEEEE. Trimming stripped 0 bases from V and 13 bases from J, with 16 bases between. The CDR3 totals 13 residues. Study conclusions and caveats: Among donors, the sharing of clonotypes was expected to be influenced by sequencing depth.

The clonotype was recovered from a young man in good health. Some clones in this sample may be carry-over from other donors' samples. The rearrangement links TRBV5-6 to TRBJ1-1; tentative D call: TRBD1 (5 bases). The sample was naive CD8+ T cells from PBMCs. The CDR3 sequence: CASSLGRGREGFF. The CDR3 DNA reads TGTGCCAGCAGCTTGGGAAGGGGCCGGGAGGGTTTCTTT.